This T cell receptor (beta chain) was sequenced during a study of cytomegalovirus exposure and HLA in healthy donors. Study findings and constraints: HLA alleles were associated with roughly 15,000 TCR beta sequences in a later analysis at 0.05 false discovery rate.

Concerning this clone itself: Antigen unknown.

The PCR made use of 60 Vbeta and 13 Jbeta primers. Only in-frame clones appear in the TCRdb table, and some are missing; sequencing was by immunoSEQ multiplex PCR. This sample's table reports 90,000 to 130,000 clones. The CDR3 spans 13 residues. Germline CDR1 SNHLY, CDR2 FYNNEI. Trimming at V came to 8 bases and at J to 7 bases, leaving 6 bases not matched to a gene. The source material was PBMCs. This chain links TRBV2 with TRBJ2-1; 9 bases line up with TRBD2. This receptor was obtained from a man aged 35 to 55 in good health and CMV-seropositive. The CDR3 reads CASLAGWRNEQFF. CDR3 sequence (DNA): TGTGCCAGCCTAGCGGGATGGCGAAATGAGCAGTTCTTC.